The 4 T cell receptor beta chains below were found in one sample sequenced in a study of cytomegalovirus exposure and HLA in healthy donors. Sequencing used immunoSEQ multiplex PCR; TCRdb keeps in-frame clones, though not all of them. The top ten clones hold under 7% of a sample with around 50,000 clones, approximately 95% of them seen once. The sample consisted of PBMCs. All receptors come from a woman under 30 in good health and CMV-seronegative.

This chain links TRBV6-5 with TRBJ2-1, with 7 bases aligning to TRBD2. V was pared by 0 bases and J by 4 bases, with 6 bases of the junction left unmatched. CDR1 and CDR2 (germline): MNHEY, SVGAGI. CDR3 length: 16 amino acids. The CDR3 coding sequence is TGTGCCAGCAGTTACTCGTTGTGGGAGGGATACAATGAGCAGTTCTTC. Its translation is CASSYSLWEGYNEQFF.

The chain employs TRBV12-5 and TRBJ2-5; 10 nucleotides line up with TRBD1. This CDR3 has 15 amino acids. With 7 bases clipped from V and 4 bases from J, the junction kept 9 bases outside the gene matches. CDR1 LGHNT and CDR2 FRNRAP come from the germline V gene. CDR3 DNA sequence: TGTGCTAGTGCTCAATCCCGGACAGGGGGAGAGACCCAGTACTTC. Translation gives CASAQSRTGGETQYF.

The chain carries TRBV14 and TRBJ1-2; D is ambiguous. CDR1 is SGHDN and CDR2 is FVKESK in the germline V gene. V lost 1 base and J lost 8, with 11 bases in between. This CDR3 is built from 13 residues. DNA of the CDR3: TGTGCCAGCAGCCAAGCATGGGCGGGAGGCTACACCTTC. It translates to CASSQAWAGGYTF. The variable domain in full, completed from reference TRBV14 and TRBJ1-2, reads EAGVTQFPSHSVIEKGQTVTLRCDPISGHDNLYWYRRVMGKEIKFLLHFVKESKQDESGMPNNRFLAERTGGTYSTLKVQPAELEDSGVYFCASSQAWAGGYTFGSGTRLTVV.

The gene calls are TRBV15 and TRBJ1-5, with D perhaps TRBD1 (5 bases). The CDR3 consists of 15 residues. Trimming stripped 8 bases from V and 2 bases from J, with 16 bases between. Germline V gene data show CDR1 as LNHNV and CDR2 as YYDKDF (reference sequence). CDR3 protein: CATSLGQGGNQPQHF. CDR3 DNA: TGTGCCACCTCACTGGGGCAGGGCGGCAATCAGCCCCAGCATTTT.